Each of the 2 T cell receptor beta chains below was sequenced from the same sample in a study of PD-1 blockade in classical Hodgkin lymphoma. Sequencing used immunoSEQ multiplex PCR; TCRdb keeps in-frame clones, though not all of them. Of approximately 50,000 clones in the sample, 70% to 90% are singletons; the top ten hold around 5%. After autologous stem cell transplantation all patients relapsed, and prior brentuximab vedotin exposure differed between cohorts. The material sequenced was peripheral blood mononuclear cells (PBMCs), taken before the second cycle of nivolumab. All receptors derive from a human donor with classical Hodgkin lymphoma.

The V gene is TRBV5-1, the J gene TRBJ2-7; the D gene could be TRBD1 or TRBD2 (5 bases each). The CDR3 contains 14 residues. V was shortened by 4 bases and J by 0 bases, with 11 bases between the two germline ends. Per the germline V gene, CDR1 is SGHRS and CDR2 is YFSETQ. The chain's CDR3 is CASSVGGNSYEQYF. The DNA for the CDR3 is TGCGCCAGCAGCGTTGGGGGAAACTCCTACGAGCAGTACTTC.

The chain employs TRBV18 and TRBJ2-6, with unresolved D. Deletions cut 3 bases from V and 0 bases from J, with 15 bases between. This CDR3 spans 18 amino acids. The germline CDR1 and CDR2 sequences are KGHSH and LQKENI. The CDR3 protein is CASSPRRGGDSGANVLTF. CDR3 sequence (DNA): TGTGCCAGCTCACCGAGGCGTGGCGGAGACTCTGGGGCCAACGTCCTGACTTTC.